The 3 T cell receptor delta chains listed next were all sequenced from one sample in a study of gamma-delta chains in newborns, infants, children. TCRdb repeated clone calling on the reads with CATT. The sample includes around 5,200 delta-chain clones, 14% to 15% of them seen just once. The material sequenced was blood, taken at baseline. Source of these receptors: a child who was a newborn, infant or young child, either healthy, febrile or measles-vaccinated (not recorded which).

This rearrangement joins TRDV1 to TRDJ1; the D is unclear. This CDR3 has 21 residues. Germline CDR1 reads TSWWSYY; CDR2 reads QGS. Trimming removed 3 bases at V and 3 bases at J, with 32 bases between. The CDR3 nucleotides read TGTGCTCTTGGGGAGGTCACGCTCTTTTACCCGGGGCAACAAGTGGCCGATAAACTCATCTTT. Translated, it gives CALGEVTLFYPGQQVADKLIF.

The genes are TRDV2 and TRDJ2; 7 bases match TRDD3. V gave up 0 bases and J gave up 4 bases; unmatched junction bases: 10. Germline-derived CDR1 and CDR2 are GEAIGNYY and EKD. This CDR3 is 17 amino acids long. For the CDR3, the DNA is TGTGCCTGTGACACCATTCTATCTGGGGGCCGGACAGCACAACTCTTCTTT. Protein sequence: CACDTILSGGRTAQLFF.

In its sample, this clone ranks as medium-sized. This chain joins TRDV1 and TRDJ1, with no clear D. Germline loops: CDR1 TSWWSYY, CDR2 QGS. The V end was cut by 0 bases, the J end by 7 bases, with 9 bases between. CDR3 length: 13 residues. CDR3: CALGELIPGKLIF. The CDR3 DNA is TGTGCTCTTGGGGAACTGATTCCGGGTAAACTCATCTTT.